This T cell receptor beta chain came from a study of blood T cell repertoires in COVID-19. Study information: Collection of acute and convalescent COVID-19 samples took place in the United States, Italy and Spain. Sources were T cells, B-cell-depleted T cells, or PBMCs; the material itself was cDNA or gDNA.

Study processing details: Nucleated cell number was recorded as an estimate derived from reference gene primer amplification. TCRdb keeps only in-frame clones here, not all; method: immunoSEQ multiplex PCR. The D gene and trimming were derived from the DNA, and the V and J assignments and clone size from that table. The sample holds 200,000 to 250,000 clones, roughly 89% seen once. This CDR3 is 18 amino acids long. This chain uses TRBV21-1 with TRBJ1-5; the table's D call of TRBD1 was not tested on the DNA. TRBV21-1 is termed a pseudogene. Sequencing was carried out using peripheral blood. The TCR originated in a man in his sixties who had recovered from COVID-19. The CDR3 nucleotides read TGTGCCAGCAGCATAGGCCGACAGGGGCGATTACCTTATCAGCCCCAGCATTTT. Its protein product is CASSIGRQGRLPYQPQHF.